This T cell receptor beta chain is from a study of CD8 T cells in ankylosing spondylitis. CDR3 length equals 16 residues. Germline values: CDR1 SGDLS, CDR2 YYNGEE. Germline trimming cut 4 bases from V and 3 bases from J; bases unmatched to any gene: 9. General observations from the study: Disease-linked clones displayed a CD8+ phenotype and appeared relatively rarely in peripheral blood. Disease-linked clones reportedly concentrated significantly in matched ankylosing spondylitis synovial fluid. Among TCR beta sequences, a motif of under ten highly homologous variants appeared characteristic of ankylosing spondylitis blood.

For TCR beta, libraries came from quantitative 5'-RACE with molecular barcodes. TCRdb reprocessed the 5' RACE reads via MiXCR and lists one record per CDR3 protein. This repertoire shows about 220,000 distinct CDR3 sequences, about 16% found once; its top ten account for 40% to 50%. Turning to this clonotype: Its antigen is currently unknown.

This clonotype was sampled from a male donor with ankylosing spondylitis. The genes are TRBV9 and TRBJ2-1; 8 bases match TRBD1. The sequenced material came from blood, either unsorted or a sorted T cell fraction (not recorded which). The CDR3 nucleotides are TGTGCCAGCAGCCCAGGGGGCAGAAGAGTCTACAATGAGCAGTTCTTC. It yields the protein CASSPGGRRVYNEQFF.